The 9 T cell receptor beta chains listed next were all sequenced from one sample in a study of patients and donors after allogeneic stem cell transplantation. Using its own MiXCR run on the RT-PCR reads, TCRdb lists one record per CDR3 protein. Counted here are roughly 960,000 distinct CDR3 sequences, 18% occurring once; the ten biggest clones make up around 6%. The specimen sequenced was blood, either unsorted or a sorted T cell fraction (not recorded which). Source of these receptors: a human donor who was either an allogeneic HSCT recipient or a stem cell or donor lymphocyte infusion donor (not recorded which). It is not recorded whose cells these are; they may come from a transplant donor.

J is TRBJ1-6 and V is TRBV6-2 or TRBV6-3, with D possibly matching TRBD1 (5 bases). CDR3 length: 17 residues. CDR1 and CDR2 (germline): MNHEY, SVGEGT. V lost 0 bases to trimming and J lost 10 bases, with 19 bases between them. The CDR3 region is CASSYSSTQGGRSPLHF. CDR3 nucleotide sequence: TGTGCCAGCAGTTACTCGAGTACGCAGGGCGGGCGATCACCCCTCCACTTT.

The genes are TRBV7-3 and TRBJ2-1; D could derive from TRBD1 or TRBD2 (5 bases each). V was pared by 1 base and J by 8 bases, with 12 bases between. Germline CDR1 SGHTA, CDR2 FQGTGA. CDR3 length: 14 amino acids. The CDR3: CASSLMGVGDEQFF. The DNA for the CDR3 is TGTGCCAGCAGCTTAATGGGGGTGGGGGATGAGCAGTTCTTC.

There are a few counts of this clonotype. V and J are TRBV9 and TRBJ2-7, with D tentatively TRBD1 (6 bases). Trimming cost V 3 bases and J 5 bases, with 9 bases left between them. Per the germline V gene, CDR1 is SGDLS and CDR2 is YYNGEE. The length of the CDR3 is 12 residues. CDR3 in DNA: TGTGCCAGCAGCGACCGGACAGACGAGCAGTACTTC. Its protein product is CASSDRTDEQYF.

This clonotype has just a few counts. The genes are TRBV4-3 and TRBJ2-7, with no clear D. V was cut by 1 base and J by 3 bases, with 10 bases left in between. The CDR3 is 14 amino acids. Germline CDR1 reads LGHNA; CDR2 reads YSLEER. CDR3 protein: CASSQGHRNYEQYF. For the CDR3, the DNA is TGCGCCAGCAGCCAAGGACATAGAAACTACGAGCAGTACTTC.

The rearrangement links TRBV6-2 or TRBV6-3 to TRBJ2-7; TRBD1 agrees at 10 bases. Trimming took 6 bases from V and 6 from J; bases not matched to a gene: 8. Germline assignment: CDR1 MNHEY and CDR2 SVGEGT. The CDR3 consists of 14 residues. CDR3 sequence reads: CASRPGTGESEQYF. CDR3 bases: TGTGCCAGCAGACCCGGGACAGGGGAATCCGAGCAGTACTTC.

The chain joins TRBV6-1 to TRBJ2-1, with 9 bases identical to TRBD2. This CDR3 has 14 residues. With 5 bases clipped from V and 7 bases from J, the junction kept 6 bases outside the gene matches. Germline V CDR1 and CDR2: MNHNS, SASEGT. CDR3 DNA: TGTGCCAGCAGTCCTAGCGGGAAGAGGAATGAGCAGTTCTTC. The encoded protein is CASSPSGKRNEQFF.

This clonotype was seen more than once but under ten times. The J gene is TRBJ1-2, the V gene TRBV20-1; no firm D call. Germline lookup yields CDR1 DFQATT and CDR2 SNEGSKA (reference sequence). The CDR3 loop spans 11 amino acids. Deletions cut 0 bases from V and 6 bases from J, with 5 bases between. The CDR3 nucleotides read TGCAGTGCTAGAGATCTTAATGGCTACACCTTC. This sequence encodes CSARDLNGYTF.

This clonotype has ten or more counts. This rearrangement joins TRBV12-3 or TRBV12-4 to TRBJ1-6, with TRBD1 matching over 7 bases. The CDR3 consists of 15 residues. The V segment lost 1 base and the J segment 6 bases; nucleotides outside the gene matches: 3. CDR3 coding DNA: TGTGCCAGCAGTTTAGAGGGACAGCTTAATTCACCCCTCCACTTT. This codes for CASSLEGQLNSPLHF.

This clonotype was observed many times. The genes are TRBV11-2 and TRBJ2-3; D not resolved. CDR1 is SGHAT, CDR2 FQNNGV, per germline. There are 14 residues in the CDR3. V lost 0 bases, J lost 6 bases, and 10 bases lay in between. The CDR3 bases are TGTGCCAGCAGCTTAGATCCACGAGCGGATACGCAGTATTTT. Encoded protein: CASSLDPRADTQYF.